This T cell receptor beta chain was captured in a study of CD8+ T cells in alopecia areata (dated by TCRdb to 2017 to 2018). The study in broad terms: The treated patients took part in an open-label pilot trial in which moderate-to-severe alopecia areata was treated with oral tofacitinib at 5 to 10 mg twice daily. The RNA source kit depended on sample type: the PAXgene miRNA kit for fixed scalp, the miRNeasy kit for PBMCs, and the RNeasy kit for mouse skin. immunoSEQ multiplex PCR using 35 Vbeta forward primers and 13 Jbeta reverse primers was used to amplify TCRbeta CDR3 regions. Scalp clonality was compared across normal scalp (n=4), patchy alopecia areata scalp (n=8), and alopecia totalis/universalis scalp (n=8). For the treated patients, the SALT score, which quantifies what percentage of scalp surface area is affected, served as the measure of disease severity. Tofacitinib was given for 6 to 18 months, followed by 6 months of follow-up off drug to assess delayed response and recurrence. High-throughput TCRbeta sequencing was used to examine T cell clonal expansion in alopecia areata in both the C3H/HeJ mouse model and human patients. Biopsies were taken from tofacitinib-treated patients at baseline and at 4 and 24 weeks of treatment, and a later scalp biopsy was taken in several of the tofacitinib-treated patients. Scalp tissue and sorted CD4+ and CD8+ peripheral blood T cells from patchy and totalis/universalis alopecia areata patients and from healthy controls were covered by human TCRbeta sequencing. Study-level results and caveats: Unlike mouse skin, which is dominated by gammadelta T cells, normal human skin has resident alphabeta T cells that are also sequenced, and this complicates analysis of the scalp TCR repertoire. During tofacitinib treatment, many expanded lesional clones remained in scalp and blood, and this persistence may partly explain relapse after treatment is stopped. Compared with mice, TCR sequences shared between patients were less clear, possibly partly because of HLA diversity across the patient population. Because the treated cohort was small and had just a single nonresponder, larger studies are needed to establish links between baseline CD8+ expansion and response. Compared with normal scalp, lesional scalp had higher clonality and more expanded CD8+ clones, particularly in alopecia totalis/universalis, a pattern that suggests antigenic drive. With tofacitinib, both scalp clonality and the number of expanded CD8+ clones among the top 100 scalp clones went down significantly.

Receptors were amplified or captured by the immunoSEQ multiplex PCR assay. For TCR sequencing, RNA was extracted from every sample and reverse transcribed into cDNA to serve as template. First-strand cDNA was synthesized using SuperScript III with a 2:1 mix of oligo-dT and random hexamers. Amplification bias was assessed with a synthetic immune receptor repertoire, and residual bias was removed computationally. Processing in the source paper ran as follows. Raw reads were preprocessed to remove errors, and CDR3 was defined by IMGT conventions from the conserved cysteine to phenylalanine. To get clonality, Shannon entropy was normalized by log2 of the number of productive unique TCRs and the result was subtracted from 1. Whether scalp clones were CD4 or CD8 was inferred by matching scalp TCRbeta sequences against CD4 and CD8 repertoires sorted from blood. The table comes from immuneACCESS by way of TCRdb, which keeps in-frame sequences with V and J called. Part of the clones is missing from these tables; in studies checked, under half for an unresolved V gene and the rest for unknown reasons. V, J and clone size reflect that table, while D and trimming were determined from the DNA. Present in this sample are about 210,000 clones, around two fifths of which were seen just once. The ten largest account for over 2.5% of the sample.

V drops 6 bases and J drops 0 bases, leaving 15 bases in between. The CDR3 runs 14 amino acids, cysteine and phenylalanine included. Of the read, only the CDR3 DNA is kept; its 42 bases are in frame from base 1. The germline V gene supplies CDR1 SQVTM and CDR2 ANQGSEA. The sample's treatment or condition label, in plain terms: oral pan-JAK inhibitor, 5-10 mg twice daily. Lesional scalp punch biopsies and peripheral blood were collected from alopecia areata patients. PBMCs were isolated by density centrifugation and stained for CD3, CD4 and CD8, after which CD4+ and CD8+ T cells were sorted on a FACSAria. Regarding this clone: Its cognate antigen has yet to be identified. No much larger clone exists at a distance of one base, and base qualities are not known.

The receptor comes from a human donor with alopecia areata. The chain links TRBV29-1 with TRBJ2-7; confidence is insufficient to name the D gene. The sequencing used CD4+ T cells sorted from blood, collected at approximately week 37, from a patient treated with tofacitinib. The nucleotide sequence is given as TGCAGCGTCCAAAAGGATCGAATCTCCTACGAGCAGTACTTC. It encodes CSVQKDRISYEQYF.